This paragraph covers one T cell receptor beta chain sequence. Its antigen is not yet known. No base quality values were provided; no much bigger clone lies one nucleotide off. The data belong to a study of T cells in Graves' hyperthyroidism and ophthalmopathy (dated 2019 in TCRdb). Study-wide context: Peripheral blood samples were taken at the time of initial diagnosis, prior to any treatment. Once sampling was done, hyperthyroidism patients were given methimazole at a starting dose of 30 mg daily, whereas ophthalmopathy patients were given high-dose intravenous methylprednisolone. The paper describes TCR Vbeta CDR3 sequencing of roughly 130 peripheral blood samples, made up of roughly 45 ophthalmopathy patients, 70 to 75 hyperthyroidism patients and roughly 17 progressor patients. Whether ophthalmopathy could be predicted prospectively was tested in an independent validation cohort made up of roughly 19 hyperthyroidism patients plus 17 patients who later progressed to ophthalmopathy. To identify distinguishing TCR V-J signatures, a discovery cohort of around 100 patients was used, comprising 43 with Graves' ophthalmopathy and some 60 with stable Graves' hyperthyroidism. The approximately 95 discovery patients were divided at random into training and test sets in a 7:3 ratio. In addition, the study compared T-cell repertoires in thyroid tissue and in blood from several Graves' hyperthyroidism patients. Paper-wide results and their limitations: No statistical method was used to fix the sample size in advance, and group allocation was not hidden from the investigators. Blood samples also contained most of the expanded thyroid clonotypes (frequency above 0.001), which suggests that blood repertoires may reflect thyroid immune responses. In validation, progression to ophthalmopathy was predicted by the model with about 70% sensitivity and 72% to 85% specificity, a median of about 6.8 months before onset. A model built on a 13 V-J signature distinguished ophthalmopathy from stable hyperthyroidism, reaching approximately 89% sensitivity and 81.08% specificity in cross-validation and 80%/75% in testing.

TCR beta CDR3 regions were amplified from RNA transcripts. A first-round RT-PCR of the TCR CDR3 used the HTBI primer set with the Qiagen OneStep RT-PCR kit. Libraries were constructed in a second round of multiplex PCR, after which size selection and purification were performed. Paired-end sequencing of the libraries was performed with 100 bp reads on an Illumina HiSeq2000. For the original study's pipeline: SOAPnuke was used to process the raw data, removing reads that contained adapters or uncalled bases, had a mean Phred below 15, or lacked an exact match to the constant primer or identifier. COPE v1.2.5 was used to merge high-quality paired reads, and clonotypes were defined as unique nucleotide sequences. Clonotypes were aligned to IMGT TRBV, TRBD and TRBJ reference segments using MiTCR v1.1. The analysis was restricted to V-J combinations with a frequency above 0.0001, which together covered 99.2% of the repertoires. A TCS score was defined as the ratio between F50 (clonal expansion) and ExV (chaos), using BLOSUM62-based TCRdist between CDR3 peptides within each V-J. Welch's t-statistics and random forest reduced around 520 V-J features to 10 to 15, which were used in a naive Bayes classifier (R e1071). In-frame beta chains were kept once TCRdb had trimmed the public reads at Q25 with fastp and called clones with MiXCR. Merged by CDR3 protein, the rows form single entries marked with the most common genes and DNA. TCRdb's processing, not the authors' own work, is the source of the V and J calls. The sample records 200,000 to 300,000 distinct CDR3 sequences, around 24% of which are singletons. Roughly 32% of the sample belongs to the ten largest clones.

Ophthalmopathy patients had moderately to severely active disease, with a Clinical Activity Score of 3 or more, a NOSPECS grade of 4 or more, and a disease duration of less than 3 months. The study excluded patients with uncontrolled infections, other autoimmune diseases, pregnancy or lactation. Diagnoses were based on clinical symptoms, serum thyroxine and TRAb, thyroid ultrasound and orbital computed tomography. PBMCs were separated from approximately 9.9 ml of fresh peripheral blood using Ficoll-Paque density gradient centrifugation. Total RNA was extracted using Trizol reagent, and RNA quality was assessed on an Agilent 2100 Bioanalyzer. The CDR3 measures 16 amino acids from cysteine to phenylalanine. Only the CDR3 region is kept as DNA, spanning 48 bases read in frame from base 1. Trimming leaves V shorter by 6 bases and J shorter by 3 bases, with the junction holding 12 bases beyond the gene matches. Based on the germline V gene, the CDR1 and CDR2 sequences are MNHEY and SVGEGT.

The TCR comes from a woman between 40 and 50 years old with Graves' ophthalmopathy. Sequencing was performed on blood. In this chain, TRBV6-2 or TRBV6-3 is recombined with TRBJ2-7; a stretch of 9 junction bases matches TRBD1. The CDR3 reads as follows: CASSDTFRTGDYEQYF. The DNA sequence follows: TGTGCCAGCAGCGACACATTTCGGACAGGGGACTACGAGCAGTACTTC.